These 32 T cell receptor beta chains originate from one sample sequenced in a study of OX40 agonist ivuxolimab in advanced cancers. The data were produced by immunoSEQ multiplex PCR, yet TCRdb's version contains in-frame clones alone and is incomplete. Of fewer than 95,000 clones in the sample, more than 80% were seen once. The sample here was CD4+ or CD8+ T cells sorted from blood, taken in a trial of the OX40 agonist ivuxolimab. These receptors were taken from an adult with an advanced solid tumor such as melanoma, head and neck, liver or kidney cancer.

This rearrangement joins TRBV28 to TRBJ1-3; tentative D call: TRBD1 (5 bases). V lost 6 bases, J lost 2 bases, and 20 bases lay in between. CDR3 length: 17 residues. Per the germline V gene, CDR1 is MDHEN and CDR2 is SYDVKM. Here the CDR3 DNA reads TGTGCCAGCAGACTAACAGGTGGCCTTGGCCCTGGAAACACCATATATTTT. Protein sequence: CASRLTGGLGPGNTIYF.

J is TRBJ2-1 and V is TRBV11-2, with D perhaps TRBD2 (6 bases). V was shortened by 3 bases and J by 8 bases, with 8 bases between the two germline ends. CDR1 and CDR2 from the germline V gene are SGHAT and FQNNGV. CDR3 length equals 12 residues. The CDR3 here is CASSFSGDEQFF. DNA of the CDR3: TGTGCCAGCAGCTTTAGCGGAGATGAGCAGTTCTTC.

V is TRBV28 and J is TRBJ1-2; tentative D call: TRBD1 (5 bases). The germline V gene has CDR1 MDHEN and CDR2 SYDVKM. V lost 1 base to trimming and J lost 0 bases, with 9 bases between them. The CDR3 contains 15 residues. The CDR3 region is CASSLSRVPNYGYTF. The DNA of the CDR3 is TGTGCCAGCAGTTTATCCAGGGTCCCTAACTATGGCTACACCTTC.

The rearrangement joins TRBV7-6 to TRBJ1-5, with 7 nucleotides matching TRBD1. This CDR3 contains 13 residues. The J segment lost 8 bases and the V segment lost 5 bases, leaving 6 bases of the junction unmatched. Looked up from germline, CDR1 is SGHVS and CDR2 is FNYEAQ. The CDR3 region is CASSEDRLEPQHF. In DNA, the CDR3 is TGTGCCAGCAGCGAGGACAGGTTGGAGCCCCAGCATTTT.

The chain is built from TRBV7-9 and TRBJ1-5; 12 bases are shared with TRBD1. V shed 5 bases, J shed 7 bases, and the junction held 6 bases outside the gene matches. The CDR3 is made up of 15 amino acids. Germline V CDR1 and CDR2: SEHNR, FQNEAQ (reference sequence). The CDR3 is CASSPGQGAGQPQHF. In nucleotides, the CDR3 is TGTGCCAGCAGCCCGGGACAGGGGGCAGGACAGCCCCAGCATTTT.

The rearrangement uses TRBV19 and TRBJ2-2, with unresolved D. Trimming took off 10 bases at V and 4 bases at J, with 16 bases between the two ends. From germline, CDR1 is LNHDA and CDR2 SQIVND (reference sequence). There are 14 residues in the CDR3. The CDR3 reads CATEDGVTTGELFF. CDR3 sequence (DNA): TGTGCCACGGAAGACGGCGTTACCACCGGGGAGCTGTTTTTT.

This chain connects TRBV11-2 to TRBJ2-7; tentative D call: TRBD2 (6 bases). This CDR3 region has 14 residues. V was trimmed by 5 bases and J by 2 bases, leaving 13 bases between them. From germline, CDR1 is SGHAT and CDR2 FQNNGV. CDR3 protein: CASSGGIPPYEQYF. DNA for the CDR3: TGTGCCAGCAGCGGCGGGATTCCCCCCTACGAGCAGTACTTC.

The chain carries TRBV9 and TRBJ2-2, with a tentative D call TRBD1 (6 bases). The CDR3 is 14 amino acids. Per the germline V gene, CDR1 is SGDLS and CDR2 is YYNGEE. Trimming left V 0 bases short and J 5 bases short, with 8 bases between. The CDR3 DNA follows: TGTGCCAGCAGCGTAGTCCAGGGGACCGGGGAGCTGTTTTTT. Amino acid sequence: CASSVVQGTGELFF. The full variable domain, its missing parts supplied by reference TRBV9 and TRBJ2-2, is DSGVTQTPKHLITATGQRVTLRCSPRSGDLSVYWYQQSLDQGLQFLIQYYNGEERAKGNILERFSAQQFPDLHSELNLSSLELGDSALYFCASSVVQGTGELFFGEGSRLTVL.

The chain joins TRBV9 to TRBJ1-5; possibly TRBD1 for D (5 bases). Trimming cost V 2 bases and J 1 base, with 13 bases left between them. Germline values: CDR1 SGDLS, CDR2 YYNGEE. This CDR3 comprises 16 residues. The CDR3 nucleotides are TGTGCCAGCAGCGTCCCATGGGGGGACAGCAATCAGCCCCAGCATTTT. It specifies CASSVPWGDSNQPQHF.

This clone has only one observation. The rearrangement joins TRBV9 to TRBJ1-2; 8 nucleotides align to TRBD1. The CDR3 totals 13 residues. CDR1 is SGDLS, CDR2 YYNGEE, per germline. With 4 bases clipped from V and 8 bases from J, the junction kept 7 bases outside the gene matches. The CDR3 region is CASSYADRAGYTF. The CDR3 region has the DNA TGTGCCAGCAGCTACGCGGACAGGGCGGGCTACACCTTC.

The gene calls are TRBV5-8 and TRBJ2-5, with a weak D call TRBD2 (6 bases). Trimming removed 5 bases at V and 6 bases at J, with 11 bases between. The CDR3 is 12 amino acids. Germline CDR1 and CDR2: SGHTS and YDEGEE. CDR3 nucleotide sequence: TGTGCCAGCAGGGACTACGGGAAGACCCAGTACTTC. Its protein product is CASRDYGKTQYF.

In its sample, this clone was seen a few times. V gene TRBV5-4 combines with J gene TRBJ2-2; 7 nucleotides align to TRBD1. The V segment lost 3 bases and the J segment 0 bases; nucleotides outside the gene matches: 2. Germline V gene data show CDR1 as SGHNT and CDR2 as YYREEE (reference sequence). This CDR3 spans 15 amino acids. In nucleotides, the CDR3 is TGTGCCAGCAGCTCAGGGGGACCGAACACCGGGGAGCTGTTTTTT. Its translation is CASSSGGPNTGELFF.

The chain carries TRBV9 and TRBJ1-3; D is perhaps TRBD1 (5 bases). The CDR3 is 14 residues long. Germline V CDR1 and CDR2: SGDLS, YYNGEE. V lost 4 bases and J lost 1, with 9 bases in between. In DNA form, the CDR3 reads TGTGCCAGCAGCCCGGACATGTCTGGAAACACCATATATTTT. It yields the protein CASSPDMSGNTIYF.

The chain uses TRBV21-1 and TRBJ2-3; the table gives TRBD2 as D, unverified against the DNA. TRBV21-1 is assigned pseudogene status. The CDR3 is 15 residues long. CDR3 residues: CASRKTRASTDTQYF. The CDR3 DNA reads TGTGCCAGCAGAAAGACTAGGGCTAGCACAGATACGCAGTATTTT.

The chain has TRBV27 and TRBJ1-1; tentative D call: TRBD1 (5 bases). The CDR3 totals 16 residues. Germline loops: CDR1 MNHEY, CDR2 SMNVEV (reference sequence). The ends were cut back, 5 bases at V and 0 bases at J, with 16 bases in the middle. This CDR3 is CASSPRVGLMNTEAFF. DNA of the CDR3: TGTGCCAGCAGTCCCAGGGTGGGGTTAATGAACACTGAAGCTTTCTTT.

The chain joins TRBV30 to TRBJ2-3, with TRBD2 matching 9 bases. The CDR3 consists of 18 residues. Germline V CDR1 and CDR2: GTSNPN, SVGIG (reference sequence). After removal of 5 bases from V and 0 bases from J, the junction contained 15 bases not matched to a gene. The CDR3 region has the DNA TGTGCCTGGCGAAAACTAGCGGGCGTAAACCCTAGCACAGATACGCAGTATTTT. It codes for CAWRKLAGVNPSTDTQYF.

The chain carries TRBV2 and TRBJ2-7; 8 bases are a match to TRBD1. The CDR3 runs to 14 residues. CDR1 is SNHLY and CDR2 is FYNNEI in the germline V gene. V gave up 7 bases and J gave up 0 bases; unmatched junction bases: 5. CDR3: CASMSGQDSYEQYF. The CDR3 bases are TGTGCCAGCATGTCGGGACAGGACTCCTACGAGCAGTACTTC.

The chain combines TRBV29-1 with TRBJ2-7; no clear D gene. Trimming pared 5 bases from V and 0 bases from J, leaving 8 bases between. This CDR3 is built from 12 residues. Germline V gives CDR1 SQVTM, CDR2 ANQGSEA. CDR3 sequence reads: CSVLDGSYEQYF. The CDR3 DNA is TGCAGCGTTTTGGACGGCTCCTACGAGCAGTACTTC.

A few counts support this clone. V and J are TRBV21-1 and TRBJ2-7; the table's D gene call, TRBD1, was not cross checked with the DNA. TRBV21-1 represents a pseudogene. The CDR3 totals 15 residues. CDR3 DNA: TGTGCCAGCAGCAAAGGGTGGGCAGGCTCCTACGAGCAGTACTTC. It is translated as CASSKGWAGSYEQYF.

This rearrangement joins TRBV7-2 to TRBJ1-2, with no clear D. This CDR3 has 11 residues. CDR1 SGHTA and CDR2 FQGNSA come from the germline V gene. Trimming removed 6 bases from V and 1 base from J, with 3 bases in between. The CDR3 DNA sequence: TGTGCCAGCAGTGGTAACTATGGCTACACCTTC. It codes for CASSGNYGYTF.

The DNA for the CDR3 is TGTGCCTGGGGACAGTTGGCTGGAAACACCATATATTTT. Translated: CAWGQLAGNTIYF. This rearrangement joins TRBV30 to TRBJ1-3, with a possible D match to TRBD1 (6 bases). The CDR3 is made up of 13 amino acids. Germline V gene data show CDR1 as GTSNPN and CDR2 as SVGIG (reference sequence). The ends were cut back, 5 bases at V and 2 bases at J, with 10 bases in the middle.

CDR3 bases: TGTGCCACCATCCTAGCGGGAGGGGATACGCAGTATTTT. Encoded protein: CATILAGGDTQYF. V usage is TRBV15 and J usage is TRBJ2-3; 12 positions agree with TRBD2. V dropped 7 bases and J dropped 6; count of bases not matched to a gene: 2. The V gene's germline CDR1 is LNHNV and CDR2 YYDKDF (reference sequence). This CDR3 is built from 13 residues.

The rearrangement joins TRBV27 to TRBJ2-7, with no clear D. Trimming shortened V by 6 bases and J by 4 bases, and 13 bases separated the two germline ends. CDR3 size: 13 residues. Per the germline V gene, CDR1 is MNHEY and CDR2 is SMNVEV (reference sequence). The CDR3 nucleotides read TGTGCCAGCAGCCCCAGCCCCGCATACGAGCAGTACTTC. Encoded protein: CASSPSPAYEQYF.

This clone was seen a handful of times. The chain couples TRBV7-2 to TRBJ2-7; D is uncertain. Germline V CDR1 and CDR2: SGHTA, FQGNSA. V was trimmed by 5 bases and J by 6 bases, leaving 11 bases between them. The CDR3 length is 12 residues. DNA of the CDR3: TGTGCCAGCAGCCCCGGGTTGGGCGAGCAGTACTTC. Translating gives CASSPGLGEQYF.

V gene TRBV7-9 combines with J gene TRBJ2-3; D may be TRBD1 (5 bases). The CDR3 consists of 17 residues. CDR1 is SEHNR, CDR2 FQNEAQ, per germline (reference sequence). Trimming removed 4 bases from V and 2 bases from J, with 19 bases in between. The CDR3 loop is CASSYPGSGAPTDTQYF. The CDR3 region has the DNA TGTGCCAGCAGCTACCCGGGTTCTGGGGCGCCCACAGATACGCAGTATTTT.

This chain links TRBV21-1 with TRBJ1-4; TRBD1, as called in the table, went unchecked against the DNA. TRBV21-1 is marked as a pseudogene. This CDR3 spans 18 amino acids. CDR3 protein: CASSTQGGQGKFNEKLFF. The CDR3 nucleotides read TGTGCCAGCAGCACCCAAGGGGGACAGGGAAAGTTTAATGAAAAACTGTTTTTT.

The CDR3 DNA is TGTGCCAGCAGTCCCATAGCGGGAGGGCCCTTGGATGAGCAGTTCTTC. This translates into CASSPIAGGPLDEQFF. This chain uses TRBV27 with TRBJ2-1; TRBD2 agrees at 11 bases. Germline loops: CDR1 MNHEY, CDR2 SMNVEV (reference sequence). This CDR3 is built from 16 residues. Trimming took 5 bases from V and 8 from J; bases not matched to a gene: 11.

Written as DNA, the CDR3 is TGTGCCAGCAGCGTATACAATGTAAATACAGATACGCAGTATTTT. Its translation: CASSVYNVNTDTQYF. This chain links TRBV9 with TRBJ2-3; D ambiguous. The CDR3 is 15 amino acids. Germline V CDR1 and CDR2: SGDLS, YYNGEE. Deletions cut 1 base from V and 3 bases from J, with 12 bases between.

A single count supports this clone. Additional DNA sequences in this sample encode the identical CDR3. J is TRBJ2-7 and V is TRBV6-5; D is possibly TRBD1 (5 bases). The germline gives CDR1 MNHEY, CDR2 SVGAGI. The CDR3 is 12 amino acids. V dropped 8 bases and J dropped 1 base, with 9 bases sitting between them. The DNA for the CDR3 is TGTGCCAGCTCTAGGGGTTCCTACGAGCAGTACTTC. As protein: CASSRGSYEQYF.

The chain uses TRBV5-1 and TRBJ1-2; D unclear. Trimming shortened V by 7 bases and J by 0 bases, and 16 bases separated the two germline ends. The length of the CDR3 is 15 residues. CDR1 and CDR2 (germline): SGHRS, YFSETQ. The CDR3 DNA follows: TGCGCCAGCGCCTCCCCCGAACAGTCTAACTATGGCTACACCTTC. Translation: CASASPEQSNYGYTF.

The CDR3 reads CASSFIRLAGTNEQFF. CDR3 nucleotides: TGTGCCAGCAGTTTTATTCGACTAGCGGGCACCAATGAGCAGTTCTTC. The chain joins TRBV28 to TRBJ2-1, with TRBD2 identical over 10 bases. V was pared by 3 bases and J by 6 bases, with 8 bases of the junction left unmatched. The CDR3 covers 16 residues. Germline loops: CDR1 MDHEN, CDR2 SYDVKM.

This clone was seen a handful of times. The CDR3 region is CASSADRVNSPLHF. CDR3 DNA: TGTGCCAGCAGCGCGGACAGGGTTAATTCACCCCTCCACTTT. The V gene is TRBV5-4, the J gene TRBJ1-6; 8 bases align to TRBD1. V trimming: 4 bases; J trimming: 6 bases; junction bases outside the gene matches: 3. This CDR3 region has 14 residues. Germline V lookup: CDR1 SGHNT, CDR2 YYREEE (reference sequence).